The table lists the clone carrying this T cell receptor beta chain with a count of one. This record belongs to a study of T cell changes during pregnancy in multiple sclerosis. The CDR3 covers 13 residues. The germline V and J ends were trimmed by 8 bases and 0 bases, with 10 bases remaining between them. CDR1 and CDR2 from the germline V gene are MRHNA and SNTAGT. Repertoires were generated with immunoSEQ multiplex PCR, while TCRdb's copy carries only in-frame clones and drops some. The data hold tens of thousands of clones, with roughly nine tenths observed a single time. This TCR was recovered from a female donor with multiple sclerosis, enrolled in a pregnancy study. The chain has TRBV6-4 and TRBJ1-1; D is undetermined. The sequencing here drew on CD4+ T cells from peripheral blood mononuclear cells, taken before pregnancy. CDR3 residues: CASGEKMNTEAFF. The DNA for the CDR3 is TGTGCCAGCGGGGAGAAAATGAACACTGAAGCTTTCTTT.